The T cell receptor (beta chain) described here comes from a study of blood T cell repertoires in COVID-19. Study details: COVID-19 samples collected from the United States, Italy and Spain covered acute and convalescent phases. Sources were T cells, B-cell-depleted T cells, or PBMCs; the material itself was cDNA or gDNA.

In the original processing: Reference gene primer amplification yielded estimated nucleated cell counts. This table comes from immunoSEQ multiplex PCR, and its TCRdb copy is limited to in-frame clones, with some not included. V, J and clone size are taken as reported in that table, and D and trimming were inferred from the DNA itself. This sample yields around 370,000 clones, of which nearly 90% are seen a single time; 5% to 8.5% belongs to the top ten. This TCR derives from a young man with active or convalescent COVID-19. The sequencing input was peripheral blood.

The CDR3 loop is CASSLGGQGDTEAFF. The CDR3 DNA sequence: TGTGCCAGCAGCTTAGGCGGACAGGGCGACACTGAAGCTTTCTTT. V usage is TRBV7-9 and J usage is TRBJ1-1; 8 positions agree with TRBD1. The CDR3 contains 15 residues. CDR1 is SEHNR, CDR2 FQNEAQ, per germline (reference sequence). J lost 3 bases, V lost 1 base, and 4 bases had no gene match.